What follows are 9 T cell receptor beta chains derived from one specimen sequenced in a study of cytomegalovirus exposure and HLA in healthy donors (dated by TCRdb to about 2017). Libraries were prepared through the immunoSEQ multiplex PCR assay. Imported from immuneACCESS, the table was reduced by TCRdb to in-frame sequences with V and J called. These copies leave out some clones; in studies compared against another copy, an unresolved V gene accounts for under half, and the cause of the remainder is not known. For this sample there are 150,000 to 200,000 clones; more than 70% appear just once. Around 1.6% of the sample goes to the ten largest clones. Sequenced: PBMCs. All receptors come from a young woman in good health and CMV-seronegative.

The chain carries TRBV5-1 and TRBJ1-2; perhaps TRBD1 as D (6 bases). Germline V gene data show CDR1 as SGHRS and CDR2 as YFSETQ. Between the trimmed V and J ends, which lost 4 bases and 0 bases, there was a span of 16 bases. This CDR3 has 16 amino acids. CDR3: CASSPRQESTNYGYTF. The CDR3 DNA sequence: TGCGCCAGCAGCCCCAGACAGGAGTCGACTAACTATGGCTACACCTTC.

The V gene is TRBV6-4, the J gene TRBJ1-2; possibly TRBD1 for D (6 bases). Deletions cut 0 bases from V and 4 bases from J, with 15 bases between. Per the germline V gene, CDR1 is MRHNA and CDR2 is SNTAGT. The CDR3 loop spans 16 amino acids. The CDR3 region has the DNA TGTGCCAGCAGTGACTCGATAAGAGGGGGTGGCTATGGCTACACCTTC. Its translation: CASSDSIRGGGYGYTF.

The chain employs TRBV10-2 and TRBJ2-3; D unclear. The CDR3 has 13 residues. CDR1 is WSHSY and CDR2 is SAAADI in the germline V gene. Deletions cut 3 bases from V and 3 bases from J, with 7 bases between. CDR3 sequence: CASSEFNTDTQYF. CDR3 coding DNA: TGCGCCAGCAGTGAATTTAATACAGATACGCAGTATTTT.

V usage is TRBV6-6 and J usage is TRBJ1-2; possibly TRBD1 for D (5 bases). V was clipped by 0 bases and J by 8 bases, with 19 bases between them. The CDR3 loop spans 16 amino acids. Germline lookup yields CDR1 MNHNY and CDR2 SVGAGI (reference sequence). CDR3 DNA sequence: TGTGCCAGCAGTTACTCGAGGCCCGGGGGATCGAGCGGCTACACCTTC. Its protein is CASSYSRPGGSSGYTF.

The chain employs TRBV5-5 and TRBJ2-2; the match to TRBD1 covers 9 bases. Germline trimming cut 4 bases from V and 10 bases from J; bases unmatched to any gene: 8. CDR3 length equals 14 residues. Germline CDR1 SGHKS, CDR2 YYEKEE (reference sequence). CDR3 region: CASSPGQGRMELFF. The CDR3 DNA follows: TGTGCCAGCAGCCCGGGACAGGGTCGCATGGAGCTGTTTTTT.

This clone was observed once. The gene calls are TRBV5-6 and TRBJ1-4, with 7 bases that match TRBD1. The junction had 3 bases not matched to a gene; V was cut back by 4 bases and J by 0 bases. The CDR3 has 15 amino acids. Germline V CDR1 and CDR2: SGHDT, YYEEEE. CDR3: CASSATGTTNEKLFF. The CDR3 DNA follows: TGTGCCAGCAGCGCGACAGGGACAACTAATGAAAAACTGTTTTTT.

This chain links TRBV28 with TRBJ2-1; the match to TRBD2 covers 9 bases. J lost 3 bases, V lost 5 bases, and 8 bases had no gene match. The germline gives CDR1 MDHEN, CDR2 SYDVKM. The CDR3 is 16 amino acids. CDR3 DNA sequence: TGTGCCAGCAGTCCATTTAGCGGGAGAGACTACAATGAGCAGTTCTTC. Protein product: CASSPFSGRDYNEQFF.

The chain uses TRBV19 and TRBJ1-2; TRBD1 might be the D (5 bases). From germline, CDR1 is LNHDA and CDR2 SQIVND (reference sequence). The CDR3 has 13 amino acids. V was pared by 5 bases and J by 8 bases, with 15 bases between. The CDR3 nucleotides are TGTGCCAGTAGTTCCACGTCGTGGGGCGGCTACACCTTC. This translates into CASSSTSWGGYTF.

The chain carries TRBV20-1 and TRBJ1-2; a possible D gene is TRBD1 (5 bases). Germline CDR1 DFQATT, CDR2 SNEGSKA (reference sequence). The CDR3 extends over 11 amino acids. Trimming took off 4 bases at V and 6 bases at J, with 9 bases between the two ends. DNA for the CDR3: TGCAGTGCTACCCTAGGGGATGGCTACACCTTC. This sequence encodes CSATLGDGYTF.